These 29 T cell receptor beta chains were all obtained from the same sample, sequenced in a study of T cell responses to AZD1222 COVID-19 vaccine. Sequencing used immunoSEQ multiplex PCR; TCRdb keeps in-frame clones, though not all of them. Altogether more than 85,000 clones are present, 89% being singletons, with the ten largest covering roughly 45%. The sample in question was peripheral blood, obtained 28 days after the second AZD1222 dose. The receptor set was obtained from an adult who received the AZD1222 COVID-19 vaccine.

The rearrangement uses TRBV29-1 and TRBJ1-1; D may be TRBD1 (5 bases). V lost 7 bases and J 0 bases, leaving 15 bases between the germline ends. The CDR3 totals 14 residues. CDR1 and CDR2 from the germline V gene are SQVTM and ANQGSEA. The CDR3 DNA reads TGCAGCGCTATGACGGGGCGGGTGAACACTGAAGCTTTCTTT. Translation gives CSAMTGRVNTEAFF. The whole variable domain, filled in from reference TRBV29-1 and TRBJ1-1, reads SAVISQKPSRDICQRGTSLTIQCQVDSQVTMMFWYRQQPGQSLTLIATANQGSEATYESGFVIDKFPISRPNLTFSTLTVSNMSPEDSSIYLCSAMTGRVNTEAFFGQGTRLTVV.

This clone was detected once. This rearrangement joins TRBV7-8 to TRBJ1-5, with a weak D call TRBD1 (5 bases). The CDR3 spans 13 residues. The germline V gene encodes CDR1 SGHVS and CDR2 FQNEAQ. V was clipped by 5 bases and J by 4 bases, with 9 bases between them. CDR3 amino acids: CASSRDANQPQHF. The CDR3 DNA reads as TGTGCCAGCAGCCGGGACGCGAATCAGCCCCAGCATTTT.

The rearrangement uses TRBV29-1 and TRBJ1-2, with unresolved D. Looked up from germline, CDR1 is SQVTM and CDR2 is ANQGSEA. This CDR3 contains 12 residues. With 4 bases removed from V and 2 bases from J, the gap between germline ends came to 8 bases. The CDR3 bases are TGCAGCGTTGTCGGGCAGAACTATGGCTACACCTTC. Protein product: CSVVGQNYGYTF.

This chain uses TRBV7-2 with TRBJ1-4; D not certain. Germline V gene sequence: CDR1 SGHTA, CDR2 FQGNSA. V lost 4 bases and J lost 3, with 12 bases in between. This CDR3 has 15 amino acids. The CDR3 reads CASSSQPGANEKLFF. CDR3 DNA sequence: TGTGCCAGCAGCTCTCAACCCGGGGCTAATGAAAAACTGTTTTTT.

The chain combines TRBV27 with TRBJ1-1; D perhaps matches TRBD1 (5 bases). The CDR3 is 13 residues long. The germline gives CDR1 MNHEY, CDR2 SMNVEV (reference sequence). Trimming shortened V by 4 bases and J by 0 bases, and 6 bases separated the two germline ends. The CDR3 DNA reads TGTGCCAGCAGTTCGGGGGTGAACACTGAAGCTTTCTTT. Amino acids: CASSSGVNTEAFF.

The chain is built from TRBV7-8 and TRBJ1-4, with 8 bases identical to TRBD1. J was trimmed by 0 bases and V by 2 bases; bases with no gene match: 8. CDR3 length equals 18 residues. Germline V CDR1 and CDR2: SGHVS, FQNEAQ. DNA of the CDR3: TGTGCCAGCAGCTTACAGAGGACAGGGTTTGCAACTAATGAAAAACTGTTTTTT. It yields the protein CASSLQRTGFATNEKLFF. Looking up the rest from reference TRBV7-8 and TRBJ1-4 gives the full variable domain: GAGVSQSPRYKVAKRGQDVALRCDPISGHVSLFWYQQALGQGPEFLTYFQNEAQLDKSGLPSDRFFAERPEGSVSTLKIQRTQQEDSAVYLCASSLQRTGFATNEKLFFGSGTQLSVL.

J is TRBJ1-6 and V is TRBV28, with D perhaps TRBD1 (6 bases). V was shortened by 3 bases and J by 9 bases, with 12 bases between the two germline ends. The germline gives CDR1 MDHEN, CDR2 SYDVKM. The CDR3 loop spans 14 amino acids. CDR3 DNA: TGTGCCAGCAGTTTCGGGGGGCTGGGTTCACCCCTCCACTTT. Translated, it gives CASSFGGLGSPLHF.

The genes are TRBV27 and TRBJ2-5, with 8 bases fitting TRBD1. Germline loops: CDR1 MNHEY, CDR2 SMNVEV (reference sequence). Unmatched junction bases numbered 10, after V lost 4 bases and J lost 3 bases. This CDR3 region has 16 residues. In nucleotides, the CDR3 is TGTGCCAGCAGTTATAGTAGTGCGGGACAGGAAGAGACCCAGTACTTC. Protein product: CASSYSSAGQEETQYF.

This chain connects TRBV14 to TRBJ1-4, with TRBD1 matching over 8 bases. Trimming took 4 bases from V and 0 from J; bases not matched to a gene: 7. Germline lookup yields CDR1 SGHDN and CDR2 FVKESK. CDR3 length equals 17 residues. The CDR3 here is CASSPTGAVSTNEKLFF. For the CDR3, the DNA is TGTGCCAGCAGCCCGACAGGGGCCGTATCAACTAATGAAAAACTGTTTTTT.

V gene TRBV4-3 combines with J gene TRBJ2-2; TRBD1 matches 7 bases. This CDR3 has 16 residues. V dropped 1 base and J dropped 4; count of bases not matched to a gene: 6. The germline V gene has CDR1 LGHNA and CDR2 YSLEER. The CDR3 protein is CASSQVWSGGTGELFF. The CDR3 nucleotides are TGCGCCAGCAGCCAAGTCTGGTCAGGGGGCACCGGGGAGCTGTTTTTT.

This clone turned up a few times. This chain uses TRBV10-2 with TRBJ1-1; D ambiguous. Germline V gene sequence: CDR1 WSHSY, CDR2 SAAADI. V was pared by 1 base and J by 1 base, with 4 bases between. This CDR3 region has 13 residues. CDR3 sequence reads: CASSEWGNTEAFF. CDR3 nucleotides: TGCGCCAGCAGTGAGTGGGGGAACACTGAAGCTTTCTTT.

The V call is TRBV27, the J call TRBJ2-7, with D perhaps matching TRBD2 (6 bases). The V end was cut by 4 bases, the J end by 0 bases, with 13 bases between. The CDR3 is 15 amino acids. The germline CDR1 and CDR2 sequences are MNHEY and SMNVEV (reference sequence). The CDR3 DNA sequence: TGTGCCAGCAGTTCCCTAATGACTAGCTCCTACGAGCAGTACTTC. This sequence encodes CASSSLMTSSYEQYF.

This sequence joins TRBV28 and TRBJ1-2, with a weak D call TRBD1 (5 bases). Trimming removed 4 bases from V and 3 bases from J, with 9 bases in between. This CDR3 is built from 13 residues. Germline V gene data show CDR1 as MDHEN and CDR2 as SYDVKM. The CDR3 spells CASSSQGHYGYTF. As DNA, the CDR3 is TGTGCCAGCAGTTCGCAGGGTCACTATGGCTACACCTTC.

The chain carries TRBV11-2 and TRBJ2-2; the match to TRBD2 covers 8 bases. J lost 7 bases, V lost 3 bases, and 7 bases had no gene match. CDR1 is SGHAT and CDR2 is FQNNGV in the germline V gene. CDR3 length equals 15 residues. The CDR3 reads CASSFGGRRSGELFF. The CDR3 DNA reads TGTGCCAGCAGCTTTGGCGGGAGGCGGAGCGGGGAGCTGTTTTTT.

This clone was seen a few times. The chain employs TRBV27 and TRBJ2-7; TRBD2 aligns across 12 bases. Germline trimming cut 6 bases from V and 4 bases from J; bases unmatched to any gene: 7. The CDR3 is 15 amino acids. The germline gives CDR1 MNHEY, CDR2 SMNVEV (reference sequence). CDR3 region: CASRFLAGGPYEQYF. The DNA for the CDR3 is TGTGCCAGCAGATTCCTAGCGGGAGGGCCGTACGAGCAGTACTTC.

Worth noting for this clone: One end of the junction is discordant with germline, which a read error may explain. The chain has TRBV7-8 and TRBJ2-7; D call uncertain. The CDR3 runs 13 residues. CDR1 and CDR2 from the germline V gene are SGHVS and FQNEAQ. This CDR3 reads CASSLGVEVSGVF. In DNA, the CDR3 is TGTGCCAGCAGCTTAGGTGTTGAAGTCTCGGGCGTCTTC.

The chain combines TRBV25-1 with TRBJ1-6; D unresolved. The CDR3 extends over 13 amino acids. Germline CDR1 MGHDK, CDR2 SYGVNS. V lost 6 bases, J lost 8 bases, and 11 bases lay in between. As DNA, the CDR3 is TGTGCCAGCAGCGACGGGAGGGATTCACCCCTCCACTTT. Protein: CASSDGRDSPLHF.

In DNA, the CDR3 is TGTGCCATCAGTGACGAGTACGAGCAGTACTTC. It codes for CAISDEYEQYF. The genes are TRBV10-3 and TRBJ2-7, with D unresolved. The germline V gene has CDR1 ENHRY and CDR2 SYGVKD. CDR3 length: 11 residues. The V and J ends lost 3 bases and 4 bases respectively, with 4 bases between them.

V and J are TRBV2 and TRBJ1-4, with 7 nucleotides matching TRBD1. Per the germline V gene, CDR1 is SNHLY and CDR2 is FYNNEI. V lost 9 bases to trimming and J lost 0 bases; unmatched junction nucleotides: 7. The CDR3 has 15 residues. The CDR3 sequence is CASSGQMATNEKLFF. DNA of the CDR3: TGTGCCAGTTCGGGACAGATGGCAACTAATGAAAAACTGTTTTTT.

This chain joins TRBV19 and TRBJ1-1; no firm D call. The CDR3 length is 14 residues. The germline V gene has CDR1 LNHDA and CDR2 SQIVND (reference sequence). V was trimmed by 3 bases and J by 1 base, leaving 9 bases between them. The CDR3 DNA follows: TGTGCCAGTAGTATGGGTTCGGCGAACACTGAAGCTTTCTTT. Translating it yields CASSMGSANTEAFF.

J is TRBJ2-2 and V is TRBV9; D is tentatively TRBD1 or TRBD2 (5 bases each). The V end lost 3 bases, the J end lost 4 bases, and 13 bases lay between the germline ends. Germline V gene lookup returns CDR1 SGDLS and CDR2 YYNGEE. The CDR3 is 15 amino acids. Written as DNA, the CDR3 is TGTGCCAGCAGCGCCGGGACCTTCACCACCGGGGAGCTGTTTTTT. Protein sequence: CASSAGTFTTGELFF.

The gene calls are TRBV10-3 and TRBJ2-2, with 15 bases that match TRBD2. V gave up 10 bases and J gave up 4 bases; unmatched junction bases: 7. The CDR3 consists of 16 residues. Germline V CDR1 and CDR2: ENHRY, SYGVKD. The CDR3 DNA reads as TGTGCCACCATGGGACTAGCGGGAGGCGGCACCGGGGAGCTGTTTTTT. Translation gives CATMGLAGGGTGELFF.

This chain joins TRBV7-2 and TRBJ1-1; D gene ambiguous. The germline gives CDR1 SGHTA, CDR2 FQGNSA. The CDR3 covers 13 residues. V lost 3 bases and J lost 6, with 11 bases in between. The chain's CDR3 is CASSFSKESEAFF. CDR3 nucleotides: TGTGCCAGCAGCTTTTCGAAGGAGTCTGAAGCTTTCTTT.

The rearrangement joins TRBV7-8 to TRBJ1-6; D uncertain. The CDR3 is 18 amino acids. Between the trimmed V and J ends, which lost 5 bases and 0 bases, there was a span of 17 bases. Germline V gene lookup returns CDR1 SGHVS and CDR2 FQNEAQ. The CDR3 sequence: CASSLYSSPSSYNSPLHF. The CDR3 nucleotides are TGTGCCAGCAGCCTTTACAGTTCCCCAAGCTCCTATAATTCACCCCTCCACTTT.

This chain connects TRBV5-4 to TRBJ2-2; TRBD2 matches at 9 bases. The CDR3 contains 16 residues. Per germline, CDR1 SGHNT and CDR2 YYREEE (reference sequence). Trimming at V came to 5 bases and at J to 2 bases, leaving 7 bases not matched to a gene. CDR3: CASRSAREGNTGELFF. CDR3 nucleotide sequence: TGTGCCAGCAGATCTGCGCGGGAGGGAAACACCGGGGAGCTGTTTTTT.

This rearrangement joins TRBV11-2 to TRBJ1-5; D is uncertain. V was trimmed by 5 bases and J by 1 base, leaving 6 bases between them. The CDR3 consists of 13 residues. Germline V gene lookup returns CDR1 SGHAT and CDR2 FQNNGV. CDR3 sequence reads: CASSLFSNQPQHF. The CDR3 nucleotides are TGTGCCAGCAGCCTGTTCAGCAATCAGCCCCAGCATTTT.

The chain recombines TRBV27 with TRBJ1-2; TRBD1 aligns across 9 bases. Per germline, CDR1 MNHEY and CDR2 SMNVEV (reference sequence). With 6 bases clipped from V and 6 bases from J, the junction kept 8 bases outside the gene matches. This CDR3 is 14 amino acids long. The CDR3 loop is CASRNRDRVDGYTF. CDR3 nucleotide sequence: TGTGCCAGCAGAAACCGGGACAGGGTTGATGGCTACACCTTC.

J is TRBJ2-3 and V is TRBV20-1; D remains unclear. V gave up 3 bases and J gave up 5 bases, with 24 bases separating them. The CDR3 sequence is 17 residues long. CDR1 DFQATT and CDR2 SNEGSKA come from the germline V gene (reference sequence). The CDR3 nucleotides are TGCAGTGCTAGTGGCGCGGTACTACACTCGCCTCGAGATACGCAGTATTTT. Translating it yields CSASGAVLHSPRDTQYF.

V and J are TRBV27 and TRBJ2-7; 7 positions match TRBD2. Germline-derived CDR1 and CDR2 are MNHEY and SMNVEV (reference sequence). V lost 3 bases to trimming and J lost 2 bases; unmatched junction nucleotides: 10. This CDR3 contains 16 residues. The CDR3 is CASSFRVSSGPYEQYF. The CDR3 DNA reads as TGTGCCAGCAGTTTCCGAGTTTCTAGCGGTCCCTACGAGCAGTACTTC.